This entry is about one T cell receptor (beta chain). The data stem from a study of T cell responses to AZD1222 COVID-19 vaccine. Assay: immunoSEQ multiplex PCR; the TCRdb copy retains only in-frame clones and omits some. The sample carries 90,000 to 110,000 clones, about 90% recorded once. The sample in question was peripheral blood, obtained on day 0 of AZD1222 vaccination. The TCR sequence derives from an adult in good health.

CDR3 sequence reads: CASVTGSRSPLHF. CDR3 sequence (DNA): TGCGCCAGCGTCACCGGCTCTCGGTCACCCCTCCACTTT. This chain joins TRBV23-1 and TRBJ1-6; D ambiguous. TRBV23-1 is assigned to the ORF class and has an uncertain function. The ends were cut back, 8 bases at V and 10 bases at J, with 15 bases in the middle. The CDR3 sequence is 13 residues long.